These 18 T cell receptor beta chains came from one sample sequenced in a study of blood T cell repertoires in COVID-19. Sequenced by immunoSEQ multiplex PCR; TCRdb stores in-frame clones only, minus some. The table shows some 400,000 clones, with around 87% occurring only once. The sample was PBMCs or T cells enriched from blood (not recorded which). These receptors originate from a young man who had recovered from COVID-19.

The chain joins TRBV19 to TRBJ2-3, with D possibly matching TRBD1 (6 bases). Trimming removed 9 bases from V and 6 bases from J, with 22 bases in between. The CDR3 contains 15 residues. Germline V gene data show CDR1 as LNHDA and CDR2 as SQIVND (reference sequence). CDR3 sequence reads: CASQIVGAGEDTQYF. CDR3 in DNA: TGTGCCAGCCAGATAGTGGGGGCCGGGGAGGATACGCAGTATTTT.

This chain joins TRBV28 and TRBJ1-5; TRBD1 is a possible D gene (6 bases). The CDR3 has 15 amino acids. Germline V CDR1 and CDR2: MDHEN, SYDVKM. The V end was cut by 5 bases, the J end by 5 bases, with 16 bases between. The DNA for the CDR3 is TGTGCCAGCAGTCCCAGTGGGGGGGCCGATCAGCCCCAGCATTTT. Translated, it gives CASSPSGGADQPQHF.

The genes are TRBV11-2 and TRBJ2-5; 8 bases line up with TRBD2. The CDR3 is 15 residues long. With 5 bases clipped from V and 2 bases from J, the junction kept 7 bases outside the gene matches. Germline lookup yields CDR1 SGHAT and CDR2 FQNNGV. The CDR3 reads CASSIWGTSQETQYF. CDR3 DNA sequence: TGTGCCAGCAGCATATGGGGGACTAGTCAAGAGACCCAGTACTTC.

The DNA of the CDR3 is TGTGCCAGCAGCCCAGGGATGGGGGAAGCTTTCTTT. Its protein product is CASSPGMGEAFF. The chain couples TRBV3-1 (or the pseudogene TRBV3-2) to TRBJ1-1, with D possibly being TRBD1 (5 bases). Trimming pared 4 bases from V and 8 bases from J, leaving 11 bases between. From germline, CDR1 is LGHDT and CDR2 YNNKEL (reference sequence). The CDR3 runs 12 residues.

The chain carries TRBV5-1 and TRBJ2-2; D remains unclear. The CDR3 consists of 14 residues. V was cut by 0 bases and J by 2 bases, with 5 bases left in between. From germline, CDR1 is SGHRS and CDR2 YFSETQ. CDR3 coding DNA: TGCGCCAGCAGCTTGGTTCTAAACACCGGGGAGCTGTTTTTT. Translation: CASSLVLNTGELFF. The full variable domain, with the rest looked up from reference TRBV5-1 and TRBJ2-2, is KAGVTQTPRYLIKTRGQQVTLSCSPISGHRSVSWYQQTPGQGLQFLFEYFSETQRNKGNFPGRFSGRQFSNSRSEMNVSTLELGDSALYLCASSLVLNTGELFFGEGSRLTVL.

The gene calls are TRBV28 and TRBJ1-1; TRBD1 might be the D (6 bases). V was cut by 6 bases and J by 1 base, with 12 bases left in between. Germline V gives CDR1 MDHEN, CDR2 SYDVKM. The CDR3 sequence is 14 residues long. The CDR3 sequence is CASRPGVGNTEAFF. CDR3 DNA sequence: TGTGCCAGCAGGCCAGGGGTCGGGAACACTGAAGCTTTCTTT. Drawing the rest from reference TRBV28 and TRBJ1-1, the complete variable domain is DVKVTQSSRYLVKRTGEKVFLECVQDMDHENMFWYRQDPGLGLRLIYFSYDVKMKEKGDIPEGYSVSREKKERFSLILESASTNQTSMYLCASRPGVGNTEAFFGQGTRLTVV.

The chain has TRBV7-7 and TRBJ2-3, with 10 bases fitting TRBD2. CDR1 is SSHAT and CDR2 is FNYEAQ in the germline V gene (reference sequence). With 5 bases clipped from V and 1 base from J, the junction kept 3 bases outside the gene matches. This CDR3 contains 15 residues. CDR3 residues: CASSHLAGGTDTQYF. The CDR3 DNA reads TGTGCCAGCAGCCACCTAGCGGGAGGCACAGATACGCAGTATTTT.

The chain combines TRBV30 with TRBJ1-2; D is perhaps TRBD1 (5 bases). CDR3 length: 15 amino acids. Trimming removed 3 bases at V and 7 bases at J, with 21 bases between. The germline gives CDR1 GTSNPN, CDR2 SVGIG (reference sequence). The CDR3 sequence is CAWSLQVGPSRGYTF. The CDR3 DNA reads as TGTGCCTGGAGCCTACAGGTTGGGCCCTCGCGTGGCTACACCTTC.

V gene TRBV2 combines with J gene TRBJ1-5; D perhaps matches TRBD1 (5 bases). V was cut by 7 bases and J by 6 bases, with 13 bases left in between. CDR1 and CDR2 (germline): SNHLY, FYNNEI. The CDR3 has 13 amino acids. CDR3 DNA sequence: TGTGCCAGCAATCTTGGGGGGATTCAGCCCCAGCATTTT. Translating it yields CASNLGGIQPQHF.

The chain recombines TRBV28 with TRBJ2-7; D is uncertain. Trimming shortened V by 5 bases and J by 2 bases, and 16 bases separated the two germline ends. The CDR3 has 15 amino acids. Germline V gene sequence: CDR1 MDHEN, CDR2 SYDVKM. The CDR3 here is CASSPGPTPTYEQYF. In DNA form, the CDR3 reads TGTGCCAGCAGTCCAGGCCCTACACCCACCTACGAGCAGTACTTC.

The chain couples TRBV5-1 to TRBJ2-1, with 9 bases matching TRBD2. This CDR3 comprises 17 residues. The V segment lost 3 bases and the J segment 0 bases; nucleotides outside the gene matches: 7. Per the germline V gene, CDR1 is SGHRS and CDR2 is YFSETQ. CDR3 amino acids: CASSSLDSGSSYNEQFF. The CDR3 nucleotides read TGCGCCAGCAGCTCCCTTGATAGCGGGAGCTCCTACAATGAGCAGTTCTTC.

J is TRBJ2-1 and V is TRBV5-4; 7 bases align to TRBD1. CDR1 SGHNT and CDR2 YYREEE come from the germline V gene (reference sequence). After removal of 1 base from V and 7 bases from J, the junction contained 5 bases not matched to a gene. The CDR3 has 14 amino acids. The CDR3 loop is CASSLKGAVNEQFF. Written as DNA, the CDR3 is TGTGCCAGCAGCTTGAAGGGGGCTGTTAATGAGCAGTTCTTC.

CDR3 in amino acids: CASSLGQGPYGYTF. The DNA of the CDR3 is TGTGCCAGCAGCCTGGGACAGGGACCCTATGGCTACACCTTC. This sequence joins TRBV11-2 and TRBJ1-2, with 9 nucleotides matching TRBD1. The CDR3 is 14 residues long. Germline V gene lookup returns CDR1 SGHAT and CDR2 FQNNGV. The J segment lost 4 bases and the V segment lost 5 bases, leaving 5 bases of the junction unmatched.

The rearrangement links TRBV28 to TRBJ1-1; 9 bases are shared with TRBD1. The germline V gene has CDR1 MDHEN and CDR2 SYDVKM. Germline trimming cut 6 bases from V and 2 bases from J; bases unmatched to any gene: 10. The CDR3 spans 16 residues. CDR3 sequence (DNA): TGTGCCAGCAGAGAACAGGGGGCAAAACGAAACACTGAAGCTTTCTTT. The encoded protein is CASREQGAKRNTEAFF.

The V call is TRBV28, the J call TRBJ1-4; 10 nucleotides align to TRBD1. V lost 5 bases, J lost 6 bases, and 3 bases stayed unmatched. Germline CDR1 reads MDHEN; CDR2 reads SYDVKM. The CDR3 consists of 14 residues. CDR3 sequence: CASSPGTGDEKLFF. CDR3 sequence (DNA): TGTGCCAGCAGTCCCGGGACAGGGGATGAAAAACTGTTTTTT.

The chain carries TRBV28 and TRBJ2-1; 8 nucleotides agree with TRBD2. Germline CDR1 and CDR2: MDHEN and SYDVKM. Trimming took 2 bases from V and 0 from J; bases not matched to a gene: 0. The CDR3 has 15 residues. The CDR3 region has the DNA TGTGCCAGCAGTTTAAGCGGGAGCTCCTACAATGAGCAGTTCTTC. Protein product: CASSLSGSSYNEQFF.

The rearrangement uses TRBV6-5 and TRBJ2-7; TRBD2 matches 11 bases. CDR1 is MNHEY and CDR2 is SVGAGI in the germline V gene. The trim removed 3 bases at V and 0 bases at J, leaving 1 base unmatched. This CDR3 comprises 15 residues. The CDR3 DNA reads TGTGCCAGCAGTTATGGGACTAGCGGCTCCTACGAGCAGTACTTC. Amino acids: CASSYGTSGSYEQYF.

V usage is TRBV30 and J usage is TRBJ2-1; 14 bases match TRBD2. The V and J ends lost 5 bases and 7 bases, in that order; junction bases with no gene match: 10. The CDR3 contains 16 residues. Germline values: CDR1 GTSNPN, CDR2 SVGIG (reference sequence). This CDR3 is CAWGRGLAGVWNEQFF. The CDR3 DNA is TGTGCCTGGGGTAGGGGACTAGCGGGAGTGTGGAATGAGCAGTTCTTC.